These 28 T cell receptor beta chains were all obtained from the same sample, sequenced in a study of blood T cell repertoires in COVID-19 (dated by TCRdb to about 2020). Libraries were made using the immunoSEQ multiplex PCR assay. The source is immuneACCESS, and TCRdb retained only in-frame sequences with V and J called. Part of the clones is not carried over; for the studies checked, unresolved V genes explain less than half of this, and the remainder is unexplained. This sample gives 65,000 to 70,000 clones in total; more than 75% of them show up just once. The ten largest clonotypes hold about 17% of the sample. Source material: peripheral blood. Source of these receptors: a man in his forties with COVID-19, enrolled during active disease.

This chain connects TRBV7-8 to TRBJ1-4; 9 nucleotides agree with TRBD1. CDR1 and CDR2 (germline): SGHVS, FQNEAQ. After removal of 5 bases from V and 2 bases from J, the junction contained 9 bases not matched to a gene. This CDR3 spans 17 amino acids. Written as DNA, the CDR3 is TGTGCCAGCAGCCCAAACAGGGGGCGTACGACTAATGAAAAACTGTTTTTT. It is translated as CASSPNRGRTTNEKLFF.

The chain joins TRBV7-2 to TRBJ2-7; maybe TRBD2 (7 bases). The germline CDR1 and CDR2 sequences are SGHTA and FQGNSA. The CDR3 is 15 residues long. The germline V and J ends were trimmed by 5 bases and 2 bases, with 16 bases remaining between them. As DNA, the CDR3 is TGTGCCAGCAGCATCTCCGGGGGGCTCACCTACGAGCAGTACTTC. As protein: CASSISGGLTYEQYF.

This clone has only a few counts. The chain has TRBV5-1 and TRBJ2-7; D might be TRBD1 (6 bases). V was cut by 4 bases and J by 0 bases, with 23 bases left in between. The CDR3 sequence is 18 residues long. Germline CDR1 and CDR2: SGHRS and YFSETQ. The CDR3 is CASSPLWTAKVTSYEQYF. In nucleotides, the CDR3 is TGCGCCAGCAGCCCCCTGTGGACAGCAAAAGTTACCTCCTACGAGCAGTACTTC.

The genes are TRBV28 and TRBJ2-4, with D perhaps matching TRBD1 (6 bases). The V end lost 3 bases, the J end lost 8 bases, and 8 bases lay between the germline ends. This CDR3 is built from 12 residues. The germline gives CDR1 MDHEN, CDR2 SYDVKM. The CDR3 protein is CASSFQGHIQYF. CDR3 DNA: TGTGCCAGCAGTTTCCAGGGGCACATTCAGTACTTC.

This sequence joins TRBV5-1 and TRBJ1-3; D is undetermined. Germline loops: CDR1 SGHRS, CDR2 YFSETQ. The ends were cut back, 1 base at V and 1 base at J, with 6 bases in the middle. The CDR3 sequence is 14 residues long. CDR3 DNA sequence: TGCGCCAGCAGCTTGTCGGGGTCTGGAAACACCATATATTTT. Protein sequence: CASSLSGSGNTIYF.

This clone showed up just once. The V and J genes are TRBV5-1 and TRBJ2-5; 9 bases map to TRBD1. CDR3 length: 14 amino acids. V was clipped by 1 base and J by 7 bases; unmatched bases: 5. Germline loops: CDR1 SGHRS, CDR2 YFSETQ. The CDR3 nucleotides read TGCGCCAGCAGCTTGACAGGGGGCGCGGGGACCCAGTACTTC. Its translation: CASSLTGGAGTQYF.

The chain couples TRBV9 to TRBJ1-1; 10 nucleotides align to TRBD1. V lost 2 bases, J lost 3 bases, and 4 bases stayed unmatched. Germline V gives CDR1 SGDLS, CDR2 YYNGEE. The CDR3 runs to 15 residues. The chain's CDR3 is CASSVLGQGDTEAFF. The CDR3 nucleotides read TGTGCCAGCAGCGTCCTTGGACAGGGGGACACTGAAGCTTTCTTT.

CDR3 residues: CASSWRAANTGELFF. The CDR3, as DNA: TGTGCCAGCAGTTGGAGGGCTGCGAACACCGGGGAGCTGTTTTTT. The chain has TRBV5-4 and TRBJ2-2, with a tentative D call TRBD2 (6 bases). CDR1 is SGHNT, CDR2 YYREEE, per germline (reference sequence). The CDR3 spans 15 residues. The V gene lost 5 bases and the J gene lost 0 bases, with 11 bases spanning the gap.

The rearrangement joins TRBV7-6 to TRBJ2-1; 15 nucleotides align to TRBD2. This CDR3 is 17 amino acids long. The V and J ends lost 4 bases and 7 bases, in that order; junction bases with no gene match: 8. The V gene's germline CDR1 is SGHVS and CDR2 FNYEAQ. The CDR3 protein is CASSSGLAGGRSNEQFF. CDR3 DNA: TGTGCCAGCAGCTCGGGACTAGCGGGGGGCCGATCTAATGAGCAGTTCTTC.

V is TRBV5-6 and J is TRBJ1-4, with D possibly matching TRBD1 (6 bases). Germline lookup yields CDR1 SGHDT and CDR2 YYEEEE. The CDR3 is 15 residues long. The V gene lost 2 bases and the J gene lost 3 bases, with 11 bases spanning the gap. The CDR3 loop reads CASSLQGTANEKLFF. CDR3 in DNA: TGTGCCAGCAGCTTACAGGGTACAGCTAATGAAAAACTGTTTTTT.

This chain connects TRBV28 to TRBJ2-3, with a weak D call TRBD1 (5 bases). Germline-derived CDR1 and CDR2 are MDHEN and SYDVKM. Trimming shortened V by 7 bases and J by 7 bases, and 21 bases separated the two germline ends. The CDR3 consists of 15 residues. The CDR3 nucleotides read TGTGCCAGCAAGCCCCAGGGAATCTTACCCCATACGCAGTATTTT. Amino acids: CASKPQGILPHTQYF.

The gene calls are TRBV9 and TRBJ1-5, with a possible D match to TRBD1 (5 bases). The CDR3 has 15 residues. V was shortened by 6 bases and J by 5 bases, with 18 bases between the two germline ends. CDR1 is SGDLS and CDR2 is YYNGEE in the germline V gene. The CDR3 region is CASTPPGGRHQPQHF. In nucleotides, the CDR3 is TGTGCCAGCACCCCTCCGGGGGGAAGGCATCAGCCCCAGCATTTT. The whole variable domain, filled in from reference TRBV9 and TRBJ1-5, reads DSGVTQTPKHLITATGQRVTLRCSPRSGDLSVYWYQQSLDQGLQFLIQYYNGEERAKGNILERFSAQQFPDLHSELNLSSLELGDSALYFCASTPPGGRHQPQHFGDGTRLSIL.

The rearrangement links TRBV29-1 to TRBJ2-7, with TRBD1 matching over 10 bases. This CDR3 has 15 amino acids. V was pared by 0 bases and J by 1 base, with 3 bases of the junction left unmatched. Germline V gene sequence: CDR1 SQVTM, CDR2 ANQGSEA. The CDR3 DNA sequence: TGCAGCGTTGAAGATCTGGACAGGGGGTCCTACGAGCAGTACTTC. It encodes CSVEDLDRGSYEQYF.

The V and J genes are TRBV5-1 and TRBJ2-5; unclear D gene. Trimming stripped 0 bases from V and 3 bases from J, with 12 bases between. The CDR3 extends over 15 amino acids. Germline CDR1 and CDR2: SGHRS and YFSETQ. The CDR3 here is CASSLVLPSEETQYF. The CDR3 nucleotides read TGCGCCAGCAGCTTGGTCTTGCCGAGTGAAGAGACCCAGTACTTC.

The chain carries TRBV15 and TRBJ2-3; 8 nucleotides line up with TRBD1. The CDR3 is 14 amino acids. J gave up 3 bases and V 6 bases, and 5 bases lay outside the gene matches. The germline gives CDR1 LNHNV, CDR2 YYDKDF (reference sequence). CDR3 DNA sequence: TGTGCCACCAGGGGCAGGGGGCGGACAGATACGCAGTATTTT. It codes for CATRGRGRTDTQYF.

This clone was detected only once. The V gene is TRBV2, the J gene TRBJ1-5; 7 nucleotides align to TRBD1. This CDR3 is built from 14 residues. V dropped 4 bases and J dropped 6; count of bases not matched to a gene: 6. Germline V CDR1 and CDR2: SNHLY, FYNNEI. CDR3 in amino acids: CASSVRGQGQPQHF. The CDR3 coding sequence is TGTGCCAGCAGTGTAAGGGGGCAGGGTCAGCCCCAGCATTTT.

This rearrangement joins TRBV6-5 to TRBJ2-1; 7 bases match TRBD2. The trim removed 0 bases at V and 13 bases at J, leaving 9 bases unmatched. Germline V lookup: CDR1 MNHEY, CDR2 SVGAGI. This CDR3 contains 14 residues. The CDR3 loop reads CASSYSNAPGGQFF. CDR3 in DNA: TGTGCCAGCAGTTACTCGAACGCGCCGGGGGGACAGTTCTTC.

The CDR3 here is CASSGKRQETQYF. The CDR3 DNA follows: TGTGCCAGCAGTGGTAAGAGACAAGAGACCCAGTACTTC. The chain couples TRBV2 to TRBJ2-5, with unresolved D. V lost 4 bases and J 2 bases, leaving 8 bases between the germline ends. Germline V CDR1 and CDR2: SNHLY, FYNNEI. The CDR3 length is 13 residues.

The chain has TRBV19 and TRBJ1-3; TRBD1 might be the D (6 bases). The CDR3 has 14 amino acids. The ends were cut back, 8 bases at V and 0 bases at J, with 11 bases in the middle. CDR1 and CDR2 (germline): LNHDA, SQIVND (reference sequence). Written as DNA, the CDR3 is TGTGCCAGTGCGTTGGACAGCTCTGGAAACACCATATATTTT. This codes for CASALDSSGNTIYF.

About this clone itself: One junction end disagrees with the germline gene, perhaps due to a read error. The genes are TRBV19 and TRBJ2-2; D is unresolved. Germline V gives CDR1 LNHDA, CDR2 SQIVND (reference sequence). The CDR3 loop spans 13 amino acids. For the CDR3, the DNA is TGTGCCAGTAGTATAGGAAGCACCTGGGAGCTGTTTTTT. Translating it yields CASSIGSTWELFF.

The chain recombines TRBV6-5 with TRBJ2-1; TRBD1 agrees at 7 bases. The germline gives CDR1 MNHEY, CDR2 SVGAGI. V shed 4 bases and J 5 bases; nucleotides not matched to a gene: 8. The CDR3 extends over 15 amino acids. The CDR3 DNA reads as TGTGCCAGCAGTTGGATGCCGGGACAGAACAATGAGCAGTTCTTC. The encoded protein is CASSWMPGQNNEQFF.

The rearrangement links TRBV3-1 (or the pseudogene TRBV3-2) to TRBJ2-1; D unresolved. CDR3 length: 13 amino acids. Germline values: CDR1 LGHDT, CDR2 YNNKEL (reference sequence). V lost 4 bases and J 6 bases, leaving 10 bases between the germline ends. CDR3 residues: CASSPHAFNEQFF. CDR3 DNA: TGTGCCAGCAGCCCCCATGCGTTCAATGAGCAGTTCTTC.

The gene calls are TRBV12-3 or TRBV12-4 and TRBJ2-1, with 8 bases that match TRBD2. CDR3 size: 13 residues. V was pared by 7 bases and J by 5 bases, with 4 bases of the junction left unmatched. The chain's CDR3 is CASTGLAHNEQFF. The CDR3 coding sequence is TGTGCCAGCACCGGACTAGCCCACAATGAGCAGTTCTTC.

The rearrangement uses TRBV7-6 and TRBJ1-1; D possibly corresponds to TRBD1 (5 bases). The CDR3 is 13 amino acids. Per the germline V gene, CDR1 is SGHVS and CDR2 is FNYEAQ. The germline V and J ends were trimmed by 2 bases and 4 bases, with 8 bases remaining between them. In nucleotides, the CDR3 is TGTGCCAGCAGCTTAACAGGCATCACTGAAGCTTTCTTT. Its translation is CASSLTGITEAFF.

The chain employs TRBV18 and TRBJ1-4; D is ambiguous. CDR1 and CDR2 from the germline V gene are KGHSH and LQKENI. This CDR3 is 14 amino acids long. Trimming stripped 4 bases from V and 3 bases from J, with 9 bases between. The CDR3 protein is CASSRGSANEKLFF. Here the CDR3 DNA reads TGTGCCAGCTCACGAGGGAGTGCTAATGAAAAACTGTTTTTT.

The chain is built from TRBV3-1 (or the pseudogene TRBV3-2) and TRBJ2-5; 10 nucleotides line up with TRBD2. V was clipped by 3 bases and J by 4 bases; unmatched bases: 8. The CDR3 length is 16 residues. Germline loops: CDR1 LGHDT, CDR2 YNNKEL (reference sequence). CDR3 sequence reads: CASSQNSGGAGETQYF. The CDR3 region has the DNA TGTGCCAGCAGCCAGAACAGCGGGGGGGCCGGAGAGACCCAGTACTTC.

This clone came up once. The chain links TRBV6-5 to TRBJ1-2; D call uncertain. CDR1 and CDR2 from the germline V gene are MNHEY and SVGAGI. The CDR3 runs to 14 residues. V dropped 0 bases and J dropped 3 bases, with 8 bases sitting between them. The CDR3 here is CASSYSERDYGYTF. Here the CDR3 DNA reads TGTGCCAGCAGTTACTCGGAGCGAGACTATGGCTACACCTTC.

The DNA of the CDR3 is TGTGCCAGCAGCTGGGGACTAGAGGAGACCCAGTACTTC. Its translation is CASSWGLEETQYF. This chain links TRBV5-6 with TRBJ2-5, with 8 bases lining up with TRBD2. Trimming cost V 3 bases and J 5 bases; bases outside gene matches: 3. The germline gives CDR1 SGHDT, CDR2 YYEEEE. The CDR3 is 13 residues long.